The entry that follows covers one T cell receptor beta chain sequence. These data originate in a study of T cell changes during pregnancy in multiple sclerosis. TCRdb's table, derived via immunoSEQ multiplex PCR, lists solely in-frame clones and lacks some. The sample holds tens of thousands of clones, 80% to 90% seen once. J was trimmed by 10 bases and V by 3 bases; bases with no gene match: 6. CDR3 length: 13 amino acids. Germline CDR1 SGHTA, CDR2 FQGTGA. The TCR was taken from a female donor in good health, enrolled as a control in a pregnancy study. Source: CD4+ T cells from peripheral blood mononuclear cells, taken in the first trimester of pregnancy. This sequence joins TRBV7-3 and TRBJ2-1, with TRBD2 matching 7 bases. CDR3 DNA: TGTGCCAGCAGCTTTGGGGCGGGAGTGGAGCAGTTCTTC. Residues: CASSFGAGVEQFF.